The next 11 T cell receptor beta chains were all read from a single sample in a study of blood T cell repertoires in COVID-19. Assay used: immunoSEQ multiplex PCR; TCRdb lists only in-frame clones, some missing. The table lists 400,000 to 500,000 clones, roughly 88% of them singletons. The sequenced sample consisted of PBMCs or T cells enriched from blood (not recorded which). These receptor sequences come from a young woman who had been exposed to COVID-19.

The chain is built from TRBV7-9 and TRBJ1-6, with D possibly TRBD1 on 6 matching bases. Germline V gene sequence: CDR1 SEHNR, CDR2 FQNEAQ (reference sequence). This CDR3 comprises 18 residues. The V gene lost 2 bases and the J gene lost 6 bases, with 20 bases spanning the gap. For the CDR3, the DNA is TGTGCCAGCAGCTTAATCCCCACAGGGAACATCGGTAATTCACCCCTCCACTTT. The encoded protein is CASSLIPTGNIGNSPLHF.

This clone has just a few counts. The rearrangement links TRBV30 to TRBJ2-1; no definite D call. V was cut by 4 bases and J by 0 bases, with 10 bases left in between. Germline V gene sequence: CDR1 GTSNPN, CDR2 SVGIG (reference sequence). This CDR3 is 14 amino acids long. The CDR3 sequence is CAWMERSSYNEQFF. The CDR3 nucleotides read TGTGCCTGGATGGAACGGAGCTCCTACAATGAGCAGTTCTTC. Filled out from reference TRBV30 and TRBJ2-1, the complete variable domain reads SQTIHQWPATLVQPVGSPLSLECTVEGTSNPNLYWYRQAAGRGLQLLFYSVGIGQISSEVPQNLSASRPQDRQFILSSKKLLLSDSGFYLCAWMERSSYNEQFFGPGTRLTVL.

The V and J genes are TRBV5-1 and TRBJ2-7, with 9 bases aligning to TRBD1. This CDR3 has 15 residues. The trim removed 4 bases at V and 4 bases at J, leaving 9 bases unmatched. Germline CDR1 and CDR2: SGHRS and YFSETQ. The CDR3 region is CASSILTGGRYEQYF. The CDR3 region has the DNA TGCGCCAGCAGCATATTGACAGGGGGAAGGTACGAGCAGTACTTC. Complete variable domain (other parts from reference TRBV5-1 and TRBJ2-7): KAGVTQTPRYLIKTRGQQVTLSCSPISGHRSVSWYQQTPGQGLQFLFEYFSETQRNKGNFPGRFSGRQFSNSRSEMNVSTLELGDSALYLCASSILTGGRYEQYFGPGTRLTVT.

J is TRBJ1-2 and V is TRBV19, with a possible D match to TRBD1 (5 bases). CDR1 is LNHDA and CDR2 is SQIVND in the germline V gene (reference sequence). V was cut by 7 bases and J by 1 base, with 13 bases left in between. This CDR3 is 14 amino acids long. CDR3 sequence reads: CASTPGPGNYGYTF. The DNA of the CDR3 is TGTGCCAGTACCCCAGGGCCGGGTAACTATGGCTACACCTTC.

This clone was found a few times. V and J are TRBV7-3 and TRBJ1-5, with D unresolved. Per germline, CDR1 SGHTA and CDR2 FQGTGA. The V gene lost 2 bases and the J gene lost 3 bases, with 5 bases spanning the gap. This CDR3 spans 13 amino acids. The CDR3 spells CASSLQNNQPQHF. Written as DNA, the CDR3 is TGTGCCAGCAGCTTACAGAACAATCAGCCCCAGCATTTT.

The rearrangement links TRBV19 to TRBJ2-7; 11 bases are a match to TRBD2. The CDR3 sequence is 18 residues long. Germline V CDR1 and CDR2: LNHDA, SQIVND (reference sequence). The ends lost 0 bases at V and 1 base at J; junction bases unmatched: 8. The CDR3, as DNA: TGTGCCAGTAGTATAGACGGGAGACTAGCGGGGAATTCCTACGAGCAGTACTTC. Amino acids: CASSIDGRLAGNSYEQYF.

The table lists this clone with a few counts. This chain connects TRBV29-1 to TRBJ1-1; D ambiguous. With 5 bases removed from V and 5 bases from J, the gap between germline ends came to 15 bases. CDR1 is SQVTM, CDR2 ANQGSEA, per germline. This CDR3 spans 13 amino acids. The DNA of the CDR3 is TGCAGCGTTACACGCTGGCGGTCGACTGAAGCTTTCTTT. It specifies CSVTRWRSTEAFF. The variable domain in full, with the rest retrieved from reference TRBV29-1 and TRBJ1-1, is SAVISQKPSRDICQRGTSLTIQCQVDSQVTMMFWYRQQPGQSLTLIATANQGSEATYESGFVIDKFPISRPNLTFSTLTVSNMSPEDSSIYLCSVTRWRSTEAFFGQGTRLTVV.

This clone was observed once. The V gene is TRBV27, the J gene TRBJ2-4, with 9 bases aligning to TRBD2. After removal of 6 bases from V and 2 bases from J, the junction contained 17 bases not matched to a gene. The CDR3 has 19 residues. Germline V lookup: CDR1 MNHEY, CDR2 SMNVEV (reference sequence). The CDR3: CASSIKGRTSVTTKNIQYF. Written as DNA, the CDR3 is TGTGCCAGCAGCATTAAGGGGAGGACTAGCGTCACCACCAAAAACATTCAGTACTTC.

This clone was seen a few times. The chain links TRBV10-1 to TRBJ2-1, with 7 bases matching TRBD2. CDR1 is WNHNN, CDR2 SYGVQD, per germline (reference sequence). V was clipped by 3 bases and J by 6 bases; unmatched bases: 2. The CDR3 spans 13 residues. This CDR3 reads CASSDAGANEQFF. The CDR3 nucleotides read TGCGCCAGCAGTGATGCGGGAGCCAATGAGCAGTTCTTC.

The chain has TRBV15 and TRBJ1-1, with D perhaps matching TRBD1 (6 bases). CDR1 and CDR2 (germline): LNHNV, YYDKDF (reference sequence). The CDR3 length is 15 residues. V shed 1 base and J shed 4 bases, with 13 bases lying between them. In DNA, the CDR3 is TGTGCCACCAGCAGAGGGGGGGGCTGGGTCACTGAAGCTTTCTTT. This gives the protein CATSRGGGWVTEAFF.

The chain uses TRBV19 and TRBJ2-5; 9 bases fit TRBD2. The trim removed 3 bases at V and 5 bases at J, leaving 4 bases unmatched. Germline CDR1 is LNHDA and CDR2 is SQIVND (reference sequence). The CDR3 is 14 amino acids. CDR3 loop: CASSISGSSETQYF. As DNA, the CDR3 is TGTGCCAGTAGTATTAGCGGGAGTTCGGAGACCCAGTACTTC. The full variable domain, in which reference TRBV19 and TRBJ2-5 provide the parts outside the CDR3, is DGGITQSPKYLFRKEGQNVTLSCEQNLNHDAMYWYRQDPGQGLRLIYYSQIVNDFQKGDIAEGYSVSREKKESFPLTVTSAQKNPTAFYLCASSISGSSETQYFGPGTRLLVL.